Sequencing of this TCR beta chain was carried out in a study of beta chain features in type 1 diabetes. Regarding the study as a whole: Reduced insertions and increased deletions marked VDJ junctions in type 1 diabetes patients.

The whole isolated RNA underwent reverse transcription, so sequencing captured expressed TCRB transcripts. Method: immunoSEQ multiplex PCR; TCRdb's copy keeps in-frame clones and lacks some. The table lists 850,000 to 900,000 clones, roughly 15% of them singletons, with roughly 0.025% in the top ten. Worth noting for this clone: Its antigen remains unidentified.

The CDR3 extends over 14 amino acids. V lost 0 bases and J lost 4, with 10 bases in between. The germline gives CDR1 LNHNV, CDR2 YYDKDF (reference sequence). Sorting produced populations that all topped 95% purity. The receptor comes from a woman aged 18-29 years in good health. Sequencing was done on a sample of naive CD4+ T cells from blood. The J gene is TRBJ2-7, the V gene TRBV15, with D possibly TRBD1 on 6 matching bases. For the CDR3, the DNA is TGTGCCACCAGCAGAGAGGGGGCGGGTTACGAGCAGTACTTC. This gives the protein CATSREGAGYEQYF.